This is a list of T cell receptor beta chains from one sample in a study of T-cell memory formation after mild COVID-19. One entry per CDR3 protein results from TCRdb running MiXCR on the 5' RACE reads. Seen here are around 300,000 distinct CDR3 sequences, 7% to 10% observed once, and the top ten hold under 25%. The material sequenced was PBMCs or a T cell subset sorted from them (not recorded which). The receptors were sampled from a man younger than 35 who had mild COVID-19 (a few samples of this study predate the infection). Cell type and time point are not known. The CDR3 runs from the conserved cysteine through the conserved F or W. The D gene is left open where the match is weak. Some rows mark clone size as missing; the rest say once, few, many or name a class of expanded clone.

CASSLMGVGDEQFF,TGTGCCAGCAGCTTAATGGGGGTTGGGGATGAGCAGTTCTTC,NA,many,TRBJ2-1,TRBV7-2
CASSQDQYGTGKADTQYF,TGTGCCAGCAGCCAAGATCAGTACGGGACGGGAAAGGCAGATACGCAGTATTTT,NA,few,TRBJ2-3,TRBV4-2
CSGTPPVSPDTQYF,TGCAGTGGAACGCCCCCCGTCAGCCCAGATACGCAGTATTTT,NA,many,TRBJ2-3,TRBV20-1
CASSFIGQGHLAFF,TGTGCCAGCAGCTTTATAGGACAGGGCCATCTAGCTTTCTTT,TRBD1,NA,TRBJ1-1,TRBV7-2
CASSSTLAGLNTQYF,TGTGCCAGCAGCTCAACGTTGGCGGGGCTGAATACGCAGTATTTT,NA,few,TRBJ2-3,TRBV5-6
CASSPVDGLSTDTQYF,TGTGCCAGCAGCCCAGTGGACGGTCTAAGCACAGATACGCAGTATTTT,NA,NA,TRBJ2-3,TRBV7-9
CASSESRQGRTGELFF,TGTGCCAGCAGTGAATCGAGACAGGGTCGCACCGGGGAGCTGTTTTTT,TRBD1,few,TRBJ2-2,TRBV2
CASSLPGGFKNIQYF,TGTGCCAGCAGTTTACCCGGGGGATTTAAAAACATTCAGTACTTC,NA,many,TRBJ2-4,TRBV12-3/TRBV12-4
CASSPNTEGSGYTF,TGCGCCAGCAGCCCGAATACGGAGGGTTCTGGCTACACCTTC,NA,NA,TRBJ1-2,TRBV5-1
CASSFVGLAGNNEQFF,TGTGCCAGCAGCTTCGTTGGACTAGCGGGGAACAATGAGCAGTTCTTC,TRBD2,many,TRBJ2-1,TRBV7-2
CASSQEGELEGADTQYF,TGCGCCAGCAGCCAAGAAGGGGAATTGGAGGGGGCAGATACGCAGTATTTT,NA,few,TRBJ2-3,TRBV4-3
CASSLTAGGNEQFF,TGTGCCAGCAGTTTAACAGCGGGGGGCAATGAGCAGTTCTTC,TRBD2,few,TRBJ2-1,TRBV12-3/TRBV12-4
CSATRGAGDTQYF,TGCAGTGCTACCCGAGGGGCCGGAGATACGCAGTATTTT,NA,few,TRBJ2-3,TRBV20-1
CASSYSSRFNQPQHF,TGTGCCAGCAGTTACTCATCCAGATTCAATCAGCCCCAGCATTTT,NA,few,TRBJ1-5,TRBV6-5
CASSEMWGQNTEAFF,TGTGCCAGCAGTGAAATGTGGGGGCAGAACACTGAAGCTTTCTTT,NA,NA,TRBJ1-1,TRBV6-1
CASSLGQLNSPLHF,TGTGCCAGCAGTTTGGGACAGCTTAATTCACCCCTCCACTTT,TRBD1,NA,TRBJ1-6,TRBV12-3/TRBV12-4
CASAWGALETQYF,TGTGCCAGCGCTTGGGGGGCCCTGGAGACCCAGTACTTC,NA,NA,TRBJ2-5,TRBV11-2
CSVEVRADEQYF,TGCAGCGTTGAAGTTCGGGCAGACGAGCAGTACTTC,NA,medium-sized,TRBJ2-7,TRBV29-1
CASTGQKISGANVLTF,TGTGCCAGCACCGGACAGAAGATCTCTGGGGCCAACGTCCTGACTTTC,NA,NA,TRBJ2-6,TRBV7-9
CASSLETGSPGELFF,TGCGCCAGCAGCTTGGAGACAGGGTCGCCCGGGGAGCTGTTTTTT,TRBD1,few,TRBJ2-2,TRBV5-1
CASSLPGLWADTQYF,TGTGCCAGCAGCCTACCGGGACTATGGGCAGATACGCAGTATTTT,TRBD2,few,TRBJ2-3,TRBV5-6
CASSGTGGDEKLFF,TGCGCCAGCAGTGGGACAGGGGGCGATGAAAAACTGTTTTTT,TRBD1,NA,TRBJ1-4,TRBV10-1
CATNFDRLQTQYF,TGTGCCACCAATTTCGACAGGCTTCAGACCCAGTACTTC,NA,few,TRBJ2-5,TRBV10-3
CAISTTGGGNIQYF,TGTGCCATCAGCACGACAGGGGGGGGAAACATTCAGTACTTC,TRBD1,many,TRBJ2-4,TRBV10-3
CASSPLLAGPYEQYF,TGCGCCAGCAGCCCCCTTCTAGCGGGACCCTACGAGCAGTACTTC,TRBD2,few,TRBJ2-7,TRBV4-3
CSASTGLAVYNEQFF,TGCAGTGCTAGTACCGGGCTAGCGGTCTACAATGAGCAGTTCTTC,TRBD2,NA,TRBJ2-1,TRBV20-1
CASSQGDSPYGYTF,TGCGCCAGCAGCCAGGGGGACAGTCCTTATGGCTACACCTTC,TRBD1,few,TRBJ1-2,TRBV4-3
CASSRDYYNEQFF,TGTGCCAGTAGTCGGGACTACTACAATGAGCAGTTCTTC,TRBD2,NA,TRBJ2-1,TRBV19
CASSSDYEQYF,TGTGCCAGCTCATCTGATTACGAGCAGTACTTC,NA,many,TRBJ2-7,TRBV18
CSAKAGTTDTQYF,TGCAGTGCCAAAGCGGGGACCACAGATACGCAGTATTTT,TRBD2,few,TRBJ2-3,TRBV20-1
CATRLQGRSIYNEQFF,TGTGCCACCCGGTTACAGGGGAGAAGCATCTACAATGAGCAGTTCTTC,TRBD1,NA,TRBJ2-1,TRBV15
CASSLSLAGAETQYF,TGTGCCAGCAGCTTAAGTCTAGCGGGGGCTGAGACCCAGTACTTC,TRBD2,many,TRBJ2-5,TRBV7-2
CASGVNTEAFF,TGTGCCAGCGGGGTGAACACTGAAGCTTTCTTT,NA,NA,TRBJ1-1,TRBV7-8
CASSVAEGITHEQYF,TGTGCCAGCAGCGTAGCCGAGGGTATCACCCACGAGCAGTACTTC,NA,NA,TRBJ2-7,TRBV9
CSVGGQLNTEAFF,TGCAGCGTTGGGGGGCAACTGAACACTGAAGCTTTCTTT,NA,NA,TRBJ1-1,TRBV29-1
CATGRRTRSSYEQYF,TGTGCCACCGGTAGGCGGACTCGCAGCTCCTACGAGCAGTACTTC,NA,NA,TRBJ2-7,TRBV27
CASYAGTGGGNTIYF,TGTGCCAGTTATGCCGGGACAGGGGGCGGAAACACCATATATTTT,TRBD1,few,TRBJ1-3,TRBV27
CASSVETYTGELFF,TGTGCCAGCAGCGTAGAGACGTACACCGGGGAGCTGTTTTTT,NA,NA,TRBJ2-2,TRBV9
CAISAQRGDYNEQFF,TGTGCCATCAGTGCGCAGCGGGGGGACTACAATGAGCAGTTCTTC,TRBD2,NA,TRBJ2-1,TRBV10-3
CATSERDLSAKNIQYF,TGTGCCACCAGTGAACGGGACCTAAGTGCCAAAAACATTCAGTACTTC,NA,few,TRBJ2-4,TRBV24-1
CASSLGRGSYNEQFF,TGTGCCAGCAGCCTGGGACGGGGCTCCTACAATGAGCAGTTCTTC,NA,many,TRBJ2-1,TRBV6-5
CASSLVGQGDGYTF,TGTGCCAGCAGCTTAGTGGGGCAGGGTGACGGCTACACCTTC,NA,NA,TRBJ1-2,TRBV7-2
CASSLGSAGSPLHF,TGTGCCAGCAGCTTAGGAAGTGCTGGTTCACCCCTCCACTTT,NA,NA,TRBJ1-6,TRBV7-2
CSAIGNQPQHF,TGCAGTGCTATAGGGAATCAGCCCCAGCATTTT,NA,few,TRBJ1-5,TRBV20-1
CASRGLLNTEAFF,TGCGCCAGCAGAGGTCTGCTGAACACTGAAGCTTTCTTT,NA,few,TRBJ1-1,TRBV5-1
CSVVWGQTHTGELFF,TGCAGCGTTGTATGGGGGCAGACTCACACCGGGGAGCTGTTTTTT,NA,many,TRBJ2-2,TRBV29-1
CASSLVQWPQHF,TGTGCCAGCAGCTTGGTCCAATGGCCCCAGCATTTT,NA,NA,TRBJ1-5,TRBV7-2
CASAGTDASYEQFF,TGTGCCAGCGCCGGGACAGACGCTTCCTATGAGCAGTTCTTC,TRBD1,few,TRBJ2-1,TRBV11-1
CASSLGRGEETQYF,TGTGCCAGCAGCTTAGGGAGGGGGGAAGAGACCCAGTACTTC,NA,few,TRBJ2-5,TRBV7-8
CASSFTGMDAELFF,TGCGCCAGCAGCTTTACAGGGATGGACGCGGAGCTGTTTTTT,NA,NA,TRBJ2-2,TRBV5-1
CASSLRERYEQYF,TGTGCCAGCAGCTTAAGAGAGCGGTACGAGCAGTACTTC,NA,few,TRBJ2-7,TRBV7-9
CASTETSGGYNEQFF,TGTGCCAGCACCGAGACTAGCGGTGGTTACAATGAGCAGTTCTTC,TRBD2,NA,TRBJ2-1,TRBV5-5
CASSLEGRGQPQHF,TGTGCCAGCAGCTTGGAGGGAAGAGGTCAGCCCCAGCATTTT,NA,NA,TRBJ1-5,TRBV7-2
CASSPSAGANTDTQYF,TGTGCCAGCAGTCCAAGTGCAGGGGCCAACACAGATACGCAGTATTTT,NA,few,TRBJ2-3,TRBV6-5